The clone carrying this TCR beta chain appeared once. V lost 0 bases, J lost 1 base, and 10 bases lay in between. This CDR3 has 16 amino acids. Germline values: CDR1 MNHEY, CDR2 SVGAGI. Original data processing: Nucleated cell counts were estimated from reference gene primer amplification. The data were produced by immunoSEQ multiplex PCR, yet TCRdb's version contains in-frame clones alone and is incomplete. V and J calls and clone size are copied from that table; D and trimming were computed from the DNA. The sample contains over 80,000 clones, 89% of which appear only once. This entry comes from a study of blood T cell repertoires in COVID-19.

The chain recombines TRBV6-5 with TRBJ1-3; the D is unclear. The source is a middle-aged man with acute or convalescent COVID-19. Material: peripheral blood. For the CDR3, the DNA is TGTGCCAGCAGTTACTCGTTCGAGGCTTCTGGAAACACCATATATTTT. Its protein is CASSYSFEASGNTIYF.